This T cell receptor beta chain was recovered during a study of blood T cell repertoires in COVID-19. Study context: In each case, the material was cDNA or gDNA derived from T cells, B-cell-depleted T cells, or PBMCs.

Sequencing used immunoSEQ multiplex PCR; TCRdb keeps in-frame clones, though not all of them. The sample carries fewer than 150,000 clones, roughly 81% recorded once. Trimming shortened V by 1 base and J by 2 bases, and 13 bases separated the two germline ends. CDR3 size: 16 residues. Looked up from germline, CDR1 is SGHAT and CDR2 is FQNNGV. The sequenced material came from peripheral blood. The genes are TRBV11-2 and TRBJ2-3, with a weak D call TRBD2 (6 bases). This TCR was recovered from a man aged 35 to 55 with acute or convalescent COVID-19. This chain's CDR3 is CASSLVVGGITDTQYF. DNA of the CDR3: TGTGCCAGCAGCTTAGTAGTTGGCGGGATCACAGATACGCAGTATTTT. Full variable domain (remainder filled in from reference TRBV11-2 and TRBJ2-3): EAGVAQSPRYKIIEKRQSVAFWCNPISGHATLYWYQQILGQGPKLLIQFQNNGVVDDSQLPKDRFSAERLKGVDSTLKIQPAKLEDSAVYLCASSLVVGGITDTQYFGPGTRLTVL.